This T cell receptor (beta chain) was sequenced during a study of cytomegalovirus exposure and HLA in healthy donors. PCR involved 60 Vbeta and 13 Jbeta primers. Profiling relied on immunoSEQ multiplex PCR, and the TCRdb table lists in-frame clones only, not all of them. The data hold around 150,000 clones, with roughly 78% observed a single time. A word on this clone: Its target is not known.

Regarding the study as a whole: Some TCR beta chains (more than 150 of them) were listed as cytomegalovirus-associated.

With 4 bases removed from V and 0 bases from J, the gap between germline ends came to 34 bases. From germline, CDR1 is SGHTA and CDR2 FQGTGA. This CDR3 has 23 residues. The chain has TRBV7-3 and TRBJ2-1, with a tentative D call TRBD2 (7 bases). The specimen was PBMCs. This receptor was taken from a man aged 40-49 years in good health and CMV-seronegative. The CDR3 reads CASSSTGKTERIAGGSSYNEQFF. In DNA, the CDR3 is TGTGCCAGCAGCTCAACAGGGAAGACGGAGAGAATAGCGGGTGGAAGCTCCTACAATGAGCAGTTCTTC.